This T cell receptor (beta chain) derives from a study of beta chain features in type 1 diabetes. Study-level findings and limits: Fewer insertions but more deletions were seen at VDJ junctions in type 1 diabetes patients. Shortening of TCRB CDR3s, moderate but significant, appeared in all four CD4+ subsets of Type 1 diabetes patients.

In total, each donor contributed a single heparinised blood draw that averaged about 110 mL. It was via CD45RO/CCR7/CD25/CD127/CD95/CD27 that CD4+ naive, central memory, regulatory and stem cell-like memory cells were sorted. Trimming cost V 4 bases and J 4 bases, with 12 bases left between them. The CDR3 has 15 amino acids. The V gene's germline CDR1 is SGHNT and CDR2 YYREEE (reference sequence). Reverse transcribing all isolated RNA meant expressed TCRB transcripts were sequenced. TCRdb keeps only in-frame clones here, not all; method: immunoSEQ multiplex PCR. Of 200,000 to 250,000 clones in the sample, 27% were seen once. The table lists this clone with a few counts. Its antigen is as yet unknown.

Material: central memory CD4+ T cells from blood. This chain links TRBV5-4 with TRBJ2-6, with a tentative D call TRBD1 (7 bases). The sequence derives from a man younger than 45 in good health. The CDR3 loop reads CASSRGGGGANVLTF. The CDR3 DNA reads TGTGCCAGCAGCCGAGGAGGGGGCGGGGCCAACGTCCTGACTTTC.